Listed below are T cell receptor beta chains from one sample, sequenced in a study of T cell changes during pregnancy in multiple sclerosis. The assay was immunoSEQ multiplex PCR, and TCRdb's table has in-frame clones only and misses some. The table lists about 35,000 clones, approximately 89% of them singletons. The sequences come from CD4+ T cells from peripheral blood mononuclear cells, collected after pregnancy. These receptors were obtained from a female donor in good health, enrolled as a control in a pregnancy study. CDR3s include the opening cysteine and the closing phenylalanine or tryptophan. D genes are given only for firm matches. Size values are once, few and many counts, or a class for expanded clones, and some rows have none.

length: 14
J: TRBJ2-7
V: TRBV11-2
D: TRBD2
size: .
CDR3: CASSLIPSGDEQYF

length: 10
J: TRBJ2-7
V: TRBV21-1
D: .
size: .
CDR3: CATTSHEQYF

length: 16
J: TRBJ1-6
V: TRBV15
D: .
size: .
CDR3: CATSRDLRTDNSPLHF

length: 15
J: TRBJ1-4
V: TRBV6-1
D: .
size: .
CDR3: CASSSRQIASEKLFF

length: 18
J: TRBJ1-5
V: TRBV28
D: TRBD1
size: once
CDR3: CASRPDRGLIVSNQPQHF

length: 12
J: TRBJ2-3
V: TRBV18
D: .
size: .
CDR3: CASSPLEDTQYF

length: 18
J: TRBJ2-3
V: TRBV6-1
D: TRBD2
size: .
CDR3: CASSVPGLAGGTTDTQYF

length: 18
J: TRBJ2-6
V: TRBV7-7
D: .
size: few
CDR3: CASSYQGNGASGANVLTF

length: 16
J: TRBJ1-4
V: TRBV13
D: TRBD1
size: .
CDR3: CASSFDRARKSEKLFF

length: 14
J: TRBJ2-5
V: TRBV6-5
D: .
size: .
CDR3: CASRRGQSQETQYF

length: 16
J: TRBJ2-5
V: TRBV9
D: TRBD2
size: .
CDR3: CASSVATSGGEETQYF

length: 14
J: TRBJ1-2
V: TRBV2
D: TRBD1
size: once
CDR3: CASKQGGIYYGYTF

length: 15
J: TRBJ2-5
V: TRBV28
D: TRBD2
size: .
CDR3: CASSLGLAAQETQYF

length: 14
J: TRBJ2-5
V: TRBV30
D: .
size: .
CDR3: CAWSVPAGLKTQYF

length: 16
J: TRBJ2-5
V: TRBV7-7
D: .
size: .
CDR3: CASSLEIGGSQETQYF

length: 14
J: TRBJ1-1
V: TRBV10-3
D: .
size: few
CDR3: CAISESAGLTEAFF

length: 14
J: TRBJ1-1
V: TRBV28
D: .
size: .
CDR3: CASSFSVANTEAFF

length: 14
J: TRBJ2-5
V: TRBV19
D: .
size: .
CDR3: CASSPRTDMETQYF

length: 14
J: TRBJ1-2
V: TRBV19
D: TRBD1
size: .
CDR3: CASRGDRHNYGYTF

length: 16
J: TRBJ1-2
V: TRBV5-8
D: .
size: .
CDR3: CASSLGLSSANYGYTF

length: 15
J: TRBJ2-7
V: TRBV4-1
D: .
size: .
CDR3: CASSQGPGSSYEQYF

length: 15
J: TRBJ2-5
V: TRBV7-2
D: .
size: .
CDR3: CASSLAGEIQETQYF

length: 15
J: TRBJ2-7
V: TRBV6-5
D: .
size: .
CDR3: CASSYDSTQSYEQYF

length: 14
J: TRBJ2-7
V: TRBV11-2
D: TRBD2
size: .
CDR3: CASSPPAGASEQYF

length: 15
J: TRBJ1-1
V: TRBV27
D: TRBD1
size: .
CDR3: CASSHRQGSNTEAFF

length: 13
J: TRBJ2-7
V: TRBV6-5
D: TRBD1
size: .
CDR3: CASTRGQAYEQYF

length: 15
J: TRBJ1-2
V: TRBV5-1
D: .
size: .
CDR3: CASSLAAGENYGYTF

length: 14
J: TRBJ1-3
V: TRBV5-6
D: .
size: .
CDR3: CASSPRSSGNTIYF

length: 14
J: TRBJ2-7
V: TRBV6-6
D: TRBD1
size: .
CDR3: CASSGTAWAYEQYF

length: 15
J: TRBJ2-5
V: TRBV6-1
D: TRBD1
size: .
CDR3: CASSGGTVTGETQYF

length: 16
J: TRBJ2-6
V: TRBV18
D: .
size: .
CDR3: CASSQGNSAGANVLTF

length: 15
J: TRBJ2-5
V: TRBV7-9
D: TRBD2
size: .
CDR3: CASSYLAGGSETQYF

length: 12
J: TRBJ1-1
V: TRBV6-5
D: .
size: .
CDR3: CASSRVNTEAFF

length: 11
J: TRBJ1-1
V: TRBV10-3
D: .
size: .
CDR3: CAISETGEAFF

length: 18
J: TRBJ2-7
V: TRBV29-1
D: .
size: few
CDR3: CSVEVLGAGPTSSYEQYF